This paragraph covers one TCR beta chain sequence. Its target is not known. Germline trimming cut 5 bases from V and 1 base from J; bases unmatched to any gene: 10. This CDR3 has 17 amino acids. The germline CDR1 and CDR2 sequences are LNHDA and SQIVND (reference sequence). This record belongs to a study of human T cells and chemical hapten exposure. Time point reported: patch test 3, about 24 weeks after DPC sensitization. Treatment described: therapeutic diphenylcyclopropenone sensitization with weekly scalp DPC. Before extraction, the whole blood was not fractionated, and total RNA was taken from it. Study results and caveats: Expanded TCR sets contained significantly more large CDR3 similarity clusters than controls.

The library labeled individual cDNA molecules by adding unique molecular identifiers to them. Using its own MiXCR run on the RACE reads, TCRdb lists one record per CDR3 protein. Of some 62,000 distinct CDR3 sequences detected, approximately 10% appear once; the ten largest clones hold approximately 2.4%. The chain joins TRBV19 to TRBJ2-1, with 8 nucleotides matching TRBD1. The source material was whole blood, sampled in connection with sensitization to the hapten diphenylcyclopropenone (DPC). This TCR was sampled from a woman aged 25 to 45 with alopecia areata. Some clones in this sample may be carry-over from other donors' samples. CDR3 sequence: CASSPRTGTASYNEQFF. The CDR3 region has the DNA TGTGCCAGTAGTCCGCGGACAGGGACGGCGTCCTACAATGAGCAGTTCTTC.